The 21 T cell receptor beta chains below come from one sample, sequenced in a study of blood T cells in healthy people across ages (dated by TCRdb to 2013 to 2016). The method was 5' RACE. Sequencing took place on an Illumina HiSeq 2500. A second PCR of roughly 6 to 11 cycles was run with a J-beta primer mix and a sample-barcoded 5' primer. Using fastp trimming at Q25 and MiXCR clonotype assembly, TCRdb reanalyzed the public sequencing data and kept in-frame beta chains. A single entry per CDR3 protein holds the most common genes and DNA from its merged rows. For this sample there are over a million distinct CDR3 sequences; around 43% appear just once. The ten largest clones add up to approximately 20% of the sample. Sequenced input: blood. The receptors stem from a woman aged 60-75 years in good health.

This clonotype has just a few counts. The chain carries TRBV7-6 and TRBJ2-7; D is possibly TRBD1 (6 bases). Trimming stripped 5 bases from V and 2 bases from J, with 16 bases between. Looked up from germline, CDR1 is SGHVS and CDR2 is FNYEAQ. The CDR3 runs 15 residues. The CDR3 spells CASSPPGHSPYEQYF. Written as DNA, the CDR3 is TGTGCCAGCAGCCCCCCGGGACACAGCCCCTACGAGCAGTACTTC.

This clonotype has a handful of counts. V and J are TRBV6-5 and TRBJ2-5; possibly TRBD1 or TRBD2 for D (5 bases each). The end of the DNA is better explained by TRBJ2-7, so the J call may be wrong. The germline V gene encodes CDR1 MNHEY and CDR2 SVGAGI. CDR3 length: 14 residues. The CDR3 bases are TGTGCCAGCAGTGTGACACACGGGACGTACGAGCAGTACTTC. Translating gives CASSVTHGTYEQYF.

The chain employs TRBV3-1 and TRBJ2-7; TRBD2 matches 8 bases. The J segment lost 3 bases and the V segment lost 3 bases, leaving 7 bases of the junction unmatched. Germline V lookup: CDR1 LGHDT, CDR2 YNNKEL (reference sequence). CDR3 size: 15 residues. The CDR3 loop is CASSQGLGFNYEQYF. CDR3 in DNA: TGTGCCAGCAGCCAGGGACTAGGGTTCAACTACGAGCAGTACTTC.

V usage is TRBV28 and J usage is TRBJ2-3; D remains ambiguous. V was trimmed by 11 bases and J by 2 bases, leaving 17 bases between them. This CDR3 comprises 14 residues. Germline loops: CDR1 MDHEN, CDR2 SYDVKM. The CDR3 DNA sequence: TGTGCCTGCGGACGCAGGCCATCCACAGATACGCAGTATTTT. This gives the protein CACGRRPSTDTQYF.

CDR3 nucleotides: TGCGCCAGCAGCCCCTTTCTCTCTGCCGAGCAGTACTTC. Protein: CASSPFLSAEQYF. J is TRBJ2-1 and V is TRBV5-1; the D is unclear. The assigned J gene may be wrong: the sequence end matches TRBJ2-7 better. The CDR3 covers 13 residues. CDR1 is SGHRS, CDR2 YFSETQ, per germline.

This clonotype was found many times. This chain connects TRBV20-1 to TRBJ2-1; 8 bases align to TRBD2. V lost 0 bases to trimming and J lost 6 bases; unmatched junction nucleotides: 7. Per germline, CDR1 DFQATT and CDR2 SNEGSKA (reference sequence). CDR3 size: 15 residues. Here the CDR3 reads CSARDRAGGINEQFF. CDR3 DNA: TGCAGTGCTAGAGATCGGGCGGGAGGCATCAATGAGCAGTTCTTC.

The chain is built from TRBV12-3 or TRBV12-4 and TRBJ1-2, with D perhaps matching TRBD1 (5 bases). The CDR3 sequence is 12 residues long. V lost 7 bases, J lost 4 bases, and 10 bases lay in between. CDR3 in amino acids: CASNGGGYGYTF. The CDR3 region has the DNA TGTGCCAGCAATGGGGGTGGCTATGGCTACACCTTC.

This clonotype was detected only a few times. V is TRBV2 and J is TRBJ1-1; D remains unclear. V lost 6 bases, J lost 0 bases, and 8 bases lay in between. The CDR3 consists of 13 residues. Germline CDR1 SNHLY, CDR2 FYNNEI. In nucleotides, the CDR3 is TGTGCCAGCAGACAGCTTTTGAACACTGAAGCTTTCTTT. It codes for CASRQLLNTEAFF.

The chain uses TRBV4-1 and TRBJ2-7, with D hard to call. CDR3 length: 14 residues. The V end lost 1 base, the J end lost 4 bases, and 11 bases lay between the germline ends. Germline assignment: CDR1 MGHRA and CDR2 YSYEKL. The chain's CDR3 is CASSQAYTGYEQYF. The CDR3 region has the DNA TGCGCCAGCAGCCAAGCGTACACTGGGTACGAGCAGTACTTC.

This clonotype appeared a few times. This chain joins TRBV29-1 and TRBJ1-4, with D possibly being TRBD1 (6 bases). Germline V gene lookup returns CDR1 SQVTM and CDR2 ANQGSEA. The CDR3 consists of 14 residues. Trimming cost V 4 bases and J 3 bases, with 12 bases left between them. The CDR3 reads CSVGWGQANEKLFF. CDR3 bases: TGCAGCGTTGGATGGGGGCAGGCTAATGAAAAACTGTTTTTT.

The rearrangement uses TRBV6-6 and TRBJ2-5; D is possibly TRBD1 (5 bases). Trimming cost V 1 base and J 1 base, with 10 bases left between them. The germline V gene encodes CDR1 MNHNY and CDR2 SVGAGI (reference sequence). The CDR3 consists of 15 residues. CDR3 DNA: TGTGCCAGCAGTTACTATGCAGGGCCCCAAGAGACCCAGTACTTC. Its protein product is CASSYYAGPQETQYF.

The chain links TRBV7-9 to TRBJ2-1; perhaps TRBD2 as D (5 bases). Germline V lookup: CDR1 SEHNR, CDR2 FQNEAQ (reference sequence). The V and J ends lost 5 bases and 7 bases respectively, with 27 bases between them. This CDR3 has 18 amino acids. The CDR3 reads CASSARGGGASPVNEQFF. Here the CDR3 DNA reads TGTGCCAGCAGCGCAAGAGGTGGAGGCGCTAGCCCAGTAAATGAGCAGTTCTTC.

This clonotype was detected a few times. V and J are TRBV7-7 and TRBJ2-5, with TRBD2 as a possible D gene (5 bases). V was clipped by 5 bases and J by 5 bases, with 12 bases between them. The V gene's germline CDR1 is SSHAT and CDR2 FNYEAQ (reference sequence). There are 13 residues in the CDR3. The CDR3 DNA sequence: TGTGCCAGCAGCCACCGGGATTCCGAGACCCAGTACTTC. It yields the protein CASSHRDSETQYF.

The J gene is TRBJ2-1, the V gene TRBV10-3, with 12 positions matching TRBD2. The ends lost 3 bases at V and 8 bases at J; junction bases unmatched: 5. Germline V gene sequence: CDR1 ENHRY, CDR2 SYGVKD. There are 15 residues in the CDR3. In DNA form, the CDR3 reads TGTGCCATCAGTGACCTAGCGGGAGGGGTAGATGAGCAGTTCTTC. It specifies CAISDLAGGVDEQFF.

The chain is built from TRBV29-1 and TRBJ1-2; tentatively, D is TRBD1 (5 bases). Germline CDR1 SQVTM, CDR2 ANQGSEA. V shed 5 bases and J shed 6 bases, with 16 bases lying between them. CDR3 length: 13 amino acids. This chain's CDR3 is CSVTGRLRDGYTF. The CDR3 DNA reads TGCAGCGTTACGGGTCGTCTCAGGGATGGCTACACCTTC. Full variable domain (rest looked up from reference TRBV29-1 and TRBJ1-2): SAVISQKPSRDICQRGTSLTIQCQVDSQVTMMFWYRQQPGQSLTLIATANQGSEATYESGFVIDKFPISRPNLTFSTLTVSNMSPEDSSIYLCSVTGRLRDGYTFGSGTRLTVV.

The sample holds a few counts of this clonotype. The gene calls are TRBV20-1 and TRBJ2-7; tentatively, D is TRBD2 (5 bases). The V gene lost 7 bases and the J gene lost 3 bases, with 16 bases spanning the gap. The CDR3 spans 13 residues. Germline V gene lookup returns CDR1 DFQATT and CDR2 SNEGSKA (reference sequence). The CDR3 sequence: CSGLAPTLYEQYF. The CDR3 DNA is TGCAGTGGGCTAGCACCAACTCTCTACGAGCAGTACTTC.

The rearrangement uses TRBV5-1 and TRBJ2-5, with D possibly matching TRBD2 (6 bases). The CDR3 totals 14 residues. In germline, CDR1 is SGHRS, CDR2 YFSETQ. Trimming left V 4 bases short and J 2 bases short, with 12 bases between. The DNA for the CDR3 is TGCGCCAGCAGCAACGGGGGAGGTCAAGAGACCCAGTACTTC. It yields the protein CASSNGGGQETQYF. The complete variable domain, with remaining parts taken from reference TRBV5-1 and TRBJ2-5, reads KAGVTQTPRYLIKTRGQQVTLSCSPISGHRSVSWYQQTPGQGLQFLFEYFSETQRNKGNFPGRFSGRQFSNSRSEMNVSTLELGDSALYLCASSNGGGQETQYFGPGTRLLVL.

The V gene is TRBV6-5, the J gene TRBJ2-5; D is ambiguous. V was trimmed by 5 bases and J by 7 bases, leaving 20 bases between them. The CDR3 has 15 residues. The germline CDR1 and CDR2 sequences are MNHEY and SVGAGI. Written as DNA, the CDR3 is TGTGCCAGCAGTACCAGTGGAGTCGACGCTGGGACCCAGTACTTC. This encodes CASSTSGVDAGTQYF.

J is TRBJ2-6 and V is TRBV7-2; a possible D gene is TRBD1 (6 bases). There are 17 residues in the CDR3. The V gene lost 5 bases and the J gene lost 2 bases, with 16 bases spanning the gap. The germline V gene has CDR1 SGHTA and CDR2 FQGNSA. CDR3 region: CASSLVAGATGANVLTF. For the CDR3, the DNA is TGTGCCAGCAGCCTAGTAGCAGGGGCGACTGGGGCCAACGTCCTGACTTTC.

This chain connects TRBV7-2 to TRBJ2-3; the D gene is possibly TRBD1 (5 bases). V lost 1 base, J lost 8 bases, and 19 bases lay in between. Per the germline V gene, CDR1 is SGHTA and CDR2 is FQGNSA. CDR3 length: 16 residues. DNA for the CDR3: TGTGCCAGCAGCTTAGATGTTGGGCAGGGATTTGGTACGCAGTATTTT. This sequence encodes CASSLDVGQGFGTQYF.

CDR3 protein: CSVEDPGTEAFF. In DNA form, the CDR3 reads TGCAGCGTTGAAGATCCCGGCACTGAAGCTTTCTTT. The chain carries TRBV29-1 and TRBJ1-1; no definite D call. The CDR3 runs to 12 residues. The V gene's germline CDR1 is SQVTM and CDR2 ANQGSEA. V lost 0 bases and J lost 4, with 6 bases in between. The full variable domain, in which reference TRBV29-1 and TRBJ1-1 provide the parts outside the CDR3, is SAVISQKPSRDICQRGTSLTIQCQVDSQVTMMFWYRQQPGQSLTLIATANQGSEATYESGFVIDKFPISRPNLTFSTLTVSNMSPEDSSIYLCSVEDPGTEAFFGQGTRLTVV.